The entry that follows covers one TCR beta chain sequence. The antigen remains unidentified. This entry comes from a study of T cell responses to AZD1222 COVID-19 vaccine. Study results and limitations: Donor demographics were predominantly white British with a female majority; clonal diversity may be underestimated. Repertoire samples came only from after the peak T cell response.

The protocol was immunoSEQ multiplex PCR, while the TCRdb copy is restricted to in-frame clones and leaves out a portion. The profile shows about 120,000 clones, around 85% of them singletons. The germline V and J ends were trimmed by 2 bases and 8 bases, with 13 bases remaining between them. Per the germline V gene, CDR1 is SGHTA and CDR2 is FQGNSA. The CDR3 has 14 residues. The V and J genes are TRBV7-2 and TRBJ2-1; D may be TRBD2 (6 bases). This TCR was sampled from an adult in good health. The sample was peripheral blood, taken on day 0 of MenACWY control vaccination. The CDR3 is CASSLTYASDEQFF. The CDR3, as DNA: TGTGCCAGCAGCTTAACGTACGCTAGCGATGAGCAGTTCTTC.